Listed here are 17 T cell receptor beta chains from one sample, sequenced in a study of cytomegalovirus exposure and HLA in healthy donors. Researchers ran the PCR with 60 Vbeta and 13 Jbeta primers. The method was immunoSEQ multiplex PCR; TCRdb's version includes in-frame clones alone and lacks a portion of them. In all, the sample yields roughly 57,000 clones. The sequencing input was PBMCs. These receptors were taken from a man between 18 and 35 years old in good health and CMV-seropositive.

The V gene is TRBV7-2, the J gene TRBJ2-2; 8 nucleotides match TRBD2. CDR3 length equals 15 residues. The germline gives CDR1 SGHTA, CDR2 FQGNSA. V trimming: 1 base; J trimming: 5 bases; junction bases outside the gene matches: 3. The CDR3 sequence is CASSLVSGDTGELFF. CDR3 DNA: TGTGCCAGCAGCTTAGTTAGCGGGGATACCGGGGAGCTGTTTTTT.

CDR3 nucleotide sequence: TGTGCCAGCAGGAAGGACTTCTCCTACGAGCAGTACTTC. Translated, it gives CASRKDFSYEQYF. The chain joins TRBV2 to TRBJ2-7; possibly TRBD2 for D (5 bases). Germline values: CDR1 SNHLY, CDR2 FYNNEI. The ends were cut back, 6 bases at V and 0 bases at J, with 9 bases in the middle. The CDR3 covers 13 residues.

This sequence joins TRBV7-3 and TRBJ2-3; D possibly corresponds to TRBD1 (6 bases). The CDR3 covers 17 residues. Germline CDR1 reads SGHTA; CDR2 reads FQGTGA. Trimming removed 5 bases at V and 3 bases at J, with 21 bases between. As DNA, the CDR3 is TGTGCCAGCAGCCCTCACACCTCGTGGCAGGGGACAGATACGCAGTATTTT. Amino acid sequence: CASSPHTSWQGTDTQYF.

The chain employs TRBV7-7 and TRBJ2-2; TRBD1 agrees at 8 bases. The V gene's germline CDR1 is SSHAT and CDR2 FNYEAQ (reference sequence). Trimming cost V 5 bases and J 3 bases; bases outside gene matches: 2. This CDR3 has 14 amino acids. CDR3 DNA sequence: TGTGCCAGCAGCACGGACAGGGACACCGGGGAGCTGTTTTTT. It translates to CASSTDRDTGELFF. Based on the CDR3 plus reference TRBV7-7 and TRBJ2-2, the full variable domain is GAGVSQSPRYKVTKRGQDVTLRCDPISSHATLYWYQQALGQGPEFLTYFNYEAQPDKSGLPSDRFSAERPEGSISTLTIQRTEQRDSAMYRCASSTDRDTGELFFGEGSRLTVL.

The chain couples TRBV28 to TRBJ1-1; 8 bases are shared with TRBD1. Per the germline V gene, CDR1 is MDHEN and CDR2 is SYDVKM. After removal of 6 bases from V and 0 bases from J, the junction contained 9 bases not matched to a gene. The CDR3 is made up of 16 amino acids. CDR3 DNA: TGTGCCAGCAGCCCGAGCCGACAGGGGTTGAACACTGAAGCTTTCTTT. It encodes CASSPSRQGLNTEAFF.

DNA for the CDR3: TGTGCCAGCAGTGAAGCGTCAGGCCGCCCCGCAGATACGCAGTATTTT. Translating gives CASSEASGRPADTQYF. This chain links TRBV2 with TRBJ2-3; no reliable D call. Germline V lookup: CDR1 SNHLY, CDR2 FYNNEI. The V end was cut by 0 bases, the J end by 4 bases, with 14 bases between. The CDR3 covers 16 residues. Drawing the rest from reference TRBV2 and TRBJ2-3, the complete variable domain is EPEVTQTPSHQVTQMGQEVILRCVPISNHLYFYWYRQILGQKVEFLVSFYNNEISEKSEIFDDQFSVERPDGSNFTLKIRSTKLEDSAMYFCASSEASGRPADTQYFGPGTRLTVL.

The chain carries TRBV6-1 and TRBJ2-5; D perhaps matches TRBD2 (7 bases). This CDR3 spans 15 amino acids. Germline CDR1 reads MNHNS; CDR2 reads SASEGT. The V gene lost 2 bases and the J gene lost 1 base, with 11 bases spanning the gap. The chain's CDR3 is CASSELGGGQETQYF. CDR3 nucleotide sequence: TGTGCCAGCAGTGAATTGGGAGGGGGCCAAGAGACCCAGTACTTC.

J is TRBJ1-1 and V is TRBV30; D is undetermined. The germline gives CDR1 GTSNPN, CDR2 SVGIG (reference sequence). This CDR3 comprises 12 residues. V gave up 4 bases and J gave up 7 bases, with 13 bases separating them. The CDR3 loop reads CAWIGQAFEAFF. The CDR3 DNA reads as TGTGCCTGGATCGGCCAGGCATTTGAAGCTTTCTTT.

This rearrangement joins TRBV6-4 to TRBJ1-1; D unresolved. Trimming removed 0 bases at V and 1 base at J, with 6 bases between. This CDR3 has 14 residues. Germline V gives CDR1 MRHNA, CDR2 SNTAGT. Here the CDR3 reads CASSDSNRNTEAFF. The CDR3 DNA is TGTGCCAGCAGTGACTCGAACAGGAACACTGAAGCTTTCTTT.

The chain carries TRBV15 and TRBJ2-7; D gene uncertain. The CDR3 is made up of 13 amino acids. CDR1 is LNHNV, CDR2 YYDKDF, per germline (reference sequence). V was pared by 0 bases and J by 3 bases, with 6 bases between. CDR3 in amino acids: CATSRDPGYEQYF. Written as DNA, the CDR3 is TGTGCCACCAGCAGAGATCCGGGCTACGAGCAGTACTTC. The full variable domain, rest sourced from reference TRBV15 and TRBJ2-7, is DAMVIQNPRYQVTQFGKPVTLSCSQTLNHNVMYWYQQKSSQAPKLLFHYYDKDFNNEADTPDNFQSRRPNTSFCFLDIRSPGLGDTAMYLCATSRDPGYEQYFGPGTRLTVT.

The chain employs TRBV6-5 and TRBJ2-3, with 9 bases that match TRBD1. After removal of 6 bases from V and 6 bases from J, the junction contained 10 bases not matched to a gene. CDR1 MNHEY and CDR2 SVGAGI come from the germline V gene. The CDR3 loop spans 15 amino acids. The CDR3 sequence is CASSVQQGAKDTQYF. In nucleotides, the CDR3 is TGTGCCAGCAGCGTACAACAGGGGGCTAAGGATACGCAGTATTTT.

The chain uses TRBV6-1 and TRBJ2-7; 8 bases agree with TRBD2. The V and J ends lost 8 bases and 6 bases, in that order; junction bases with no gene match: 9. Germline V gene lookup returns CDR1 MNHNS and CDR2 SASEGT. CDR3 length equals 13 residues. CDR3 sequence (DNA): TGTGCCAGCGCCGGGACTAGTAACCGCGAGCAGTACTTC. Encoded protein: CASAGTSNREQYF.

The V and J genes are TRBV7-3 and TRBJ2-1; D not resolved. The CDR3 sequence is 12 residues long. Germline assignment: CDR1 SGHTA and CDR2 FQGTGA. The V gene lost 6 bases and the J gene lost 8 bases, with 11 bases spanning the gap. CDR3 coding DNA: TGTGCCAGCAGTCCCCTGGGCGATGAGCAGTTCTTC. As protein: CASSPLGDEQFF. Full variable domain (remainder filled in from reference TRBV7-3 and TRBJ2-1): GAGVSQTPSNKVTEKGKYVELRCDPISGHTALYWYRQSLGQGPEFLIYFQGTGAADDSGLPNDRFFAVRPEGSVSTLKIQRTERGDSAVYLCASSPLGDEQFFGPGTRLTVL.

The V and J genes are TRBV4-1 and TRBJ2-1; TRBD1 matches 7 bases. Germline V gives CDR1 MGHRA, CDR2 YSYEKL. The CDR3 runs to 16 residues. The trim removed 1 base at V and 4 bases at J, leaving 7 bases unmatched. The CDR3 loop is CASSQAPGTEYNEQFF. The CDR3 DNA follows: TGCGCCAGCAGCCAAGCCCCCGGGACAGAATACAATGAGCAGTTCTTC.

Concerning this clone itself: Other DNA sequences within the sample encode an identical CDR3. V usage is TRBV5-1 and J usage is TRBJ1-5, with 8 positions matching TRBD1. The CDR3 runs to 15 residues. V was pared by 2 bases and J by 0 bases, with 1 base of the junction left unmatched. The germline V gene has CDR1 SGHRS and CDR2 YFSETQ. The CDR3 spells CASSLDRGSNQPQHF. CDR3 DNA sequence: TGCGCCAGCAGCTTAGACAGGGGTAGCAATCAGCCCCAGCATTTT.

CDR3 sequence: CASSLDEYSYEQYF. The CDR3 coding sequence is TGCGCCAGCAGCTTGGACGAGTACTCCTACGAGCAGTACTTC. This chain links TRBV5-1 with TRBJ2-7; no clear D gene. Germline V CDR1 and CDR2: SGHRS, YFSETQ. V gave up 0 bases and J gave up 0 bases, with 7 bases separating them. The CDR3 consists of 14 residues.

This rearrangement joins TRBV18 to TRBJ1-2; D may be TRBD1 (6 bases). Looked up from germline, CDR1 is KGHSH and CDR2 is LQKENI. This CDR3 spans 15 amino acids. The V end lost 3 bases, the J end lost 2 bases, and 13 bases lay between the germline ends. The CDR3 coding sequence is TGTGCCAGCTCACCGGGGGGGGGCAAGAACTATGGCTACACCTTC. This codes for CASSPGGGKNYGYTF.